Presented here are 27 T cell receptor beta chains from one specimen sequenced in a study of Ad26.COV2.S vaccination and SARS-CoV-2 variants. The data were produced by immunoSEQ multiplex PCR, yet TCRdb's version contains in-frame clones alone and is incomplete. The sample includes roughly 700,000 clones, 70% to 90% of them seen just once. This sample's treatment: 15 to 20 received Ad26.COV2.S at low or high dose, single or two shots; roughly 5 received placebo; per-sample allocation not given. On day 63 after the first injection, vaccine and placebo recipients gave samples. The starting material was peripheral blood, obtained in a trial of Ad26.COV2.S vaccine versus placebo. The receptors come from a person aged 18-60 years who received the Ad26.COV2.S COVID-19 vaccine or a placebo.

The rearrangement uses TRBV6-5 and TRBJ2-7, with D unresolved. In germline, CDR1 is MNHEY, CDR2 SVGAGI. CDR3 length: 12 residues. Trimming cost V 4 bases and J 3 bases, with 7 bases left between them. CDR3 region: CASSSRDYEQYF. CDR3 coding DNA: TGTGCCAGCAGTTCCCGCGACTACGAGCAGTACTTC.

V is TRBV12-3 or TRBV12-4 and J is TRBJ2-7, with D possibly called TRBD1 or TRBD2 (5 bases each). The CDR3 is 12 amino acids. Between the trimmed V and J ends, which lost 6 bases and 5 bases, there was a span of 11 bases. CDR3 sequence: CASSRGVDEQYF. DNA of the CDR3: TGTGCCAGCAGCAGAGGGGTTGACGAGCAGTACTTC.

In its sample, this clone was seen a few times. This chain links TRBV11-2 with TRBJ2-7, with D hard to call. There are 13 residues in the CDR3. Deletions cut 2 bases from V and 7 bases from J, with 12 bases between. Germline V CDR1 and CDR2: SGHAT, FQNNGV. This chain's CDR3 is CASSLPAFREQYF. The DNA for the CDR3 is TGTGCCAGCAGCTTACCGGCCTTCAGGGAGCAGTACTTC. Using reference TRBV11-2 and TRBJ2-7 for the parts outside the CDR3, the full variable domain is EAGVAQSPRYKIIEKRQSVAFWCNPISGHATLYWYQQILGQGPKLLIQFQNNGVVDDSQLPKDRFSAERLKGVDSTLKIQPAKLEDSAVYLCASSLPAFREQYFGPGTRLTVT.

Here the CDR3 reads CASSHNGGRTDTQYF. CDR3 bases: TGTGCCAGCAGCCATAATGGGGGGCGCACAGATACGCAGTATTTT. The rearrangement joins TRBV3-1 (or the pseudogene TRBV3-2) to TRBJ2-3; D may correspond to TRBD1 or TRBD2 (6 bases each). CDR3 length: 15 residues. Looked up from germline, CDR1 is LGHDT and CDR2 is YNNKEL (reference sequence). V lost 3 bases and J 1 base, leaving 11 bases between the germline ends.

The gene calls are TRBV7-9 and TRBJ1-3; a possible D gene is TRBD1 (5 bases). Germline CDR1 and CDR2: SEHNR and FQNEAQ (reference sequence). The CDR3 sequence is 16 residues long. Trimming shortened V by 6 bases and J by 0 bases, and 15 bases separated the two germline ends. The CDR3 here is CASRLWYRSSGNTIYF. The CDR3 nucleotides are TGTGCCAGCAGATTATGGTACAGGAGCTCTGGAAACACCATATATTTT.

V gene TRBV19 combines with J gene TRBJ1-2, with D possibly TRBD1 on 5 matching bases. CDR3 size: 13 residues. V was pared by 7 bases and J by 8 bases, with 17 bases between. CDR1 is LNHDA and CDR2 is SQIVND in the germline V gene (reference sequence). The CDR3 loop is CASKGELKGGYTF. CDR3 nucleotide sequence: TGTGCCAGTAAAGGGGAGCTAAAAGGAGGCTACACCTTC. The full variable domain, rest sourced from reference TRBV19 and TRBJ1-2, is DGGITQSPKYLFRKEGQNVTLSCEQNLNHDAMYWYRQDPGQGLRLIYYSQIVNDFQKGDIAEGYSVSREKKESFPLTVTSAQKNPTAFYLCASKGELKGGYTFGSGTRLTVV.

The genes are TRBV19 and TRBJ2-7; 7 bases align to TRBD1. Germline assignment: CDR1 LNHDA and CDR2 SQIVND (reference sequence). V lost 3 bases, J lost 3 bases, and 5 bases stayed unmatched. CDR3 length: 14 amino acids. CDR3: CASSIGTVDYEQYF. The CDR3, as DNA: TGTGCCAGTAGTATTGGGACAGTCGACTACGAGCAGTACTTC.

The chain joins TRBV7-9 to TRBJ1-5; 7 bases are a match to TRBD1. V trimming: 5 bases; J trimming: 0 bases; junction bases outside the gene matches: 13. The CDR3 length is 18 residues. The germline CDR1 and CDR2 sequences are SEHNR and FQNEAQ (reference sequence). This CDR3 reads CASSPGQWAGGSNQPQHF. The CDR3 coding sequence is TGTGCCAGCAGCCCGGGACAGTGGGCGGGTGGTAGCAATCAGCCCCAGCATTTT.

The chain joins TRBV6-5 to TRBJ2-2, with D maybe TRBD1 (6 bases). CDR3 length equals 14 residues. With 6 bases removed from V and 3 bases from J, the gap between germline ends came to 11 bases. Germline loops: CDR1 MNHEY, CDR2 SVGAGI. The DNA for the CDR3 is TGTGCCAGCAGCCCAGGGGTAGACACCGGGGAGCTGTTTTTT. Its protein product is CASSPGVDTGELFF.

The gene calls are TRBV9 and TRBJ2-7; 7 nucleotides match TRBD2. The CDR3 length is 14 residues. Germline V gives CDR1 SGDLS, CDR2 YYNGEE. J lost 9 bases, V lost 2 bases, and 11 bases had no gene match. The CDR3 sequence: CASSVGREGTGQYF. The CDR3, as DNA: TGTGCCAGCAGCGTGGGGAGGGAAGGAACCGGGCAGTACTTC. Looking up the rest from reference TRBV9 and TRBJ2-7 gives the full variable domain: DSGVTQTPKHLITATGQRVTLRCSPRSGDLSVYWYQQSLDQGLQFLIQYYNGEERAKGNILERFSAQQFPDLHSELNLSSLELGDSALYFCASSVGREGTGQYFGPGTRLTVT.

V and J are TRBV5-1 and TRBJ1-1; D perhaps matches TRBD1 (6 bases). There are 16 residues in the CDR3. V was trimmed by 1 base and J by 6 bases, leaving 19 bases between them. Germline V CDR1 and CDR2: SGHRS, YFSETQ. This CDR3 is CASSLSGVSLGSEAFF. CDR3 DNA sequence: TGCGCCAGCAGCTTGTCAGGGGTTTCTCTAGGTTCTGAAGCTTTCTTT.

This chain connects TRBV14 to TRBJ2-6, with 11 bases fitting TRBD1. The CDR3 extends over 20 amino acids. V lost 4 bases, J lost 1 base, and 12 bases stayed unmatched. Germline V gene data show CDR1 as SGHDN and CDR2 as FVKESK. CDR3 nucleotide sequence: TGTGCCAGCAGCCGTCTCAGGGGACAGGGGGTAGCTTCTGGGGCCAACGTCCTGACTTTC. It yields the protein CASSRLRGQGVASGANVLTF.

Details on this clone: The sample holds other DNA sequences that translate to the same CDR3. The CDR3 coding sequence is TGTGCCAGCAGAACGGGGGGCCGGGAGACCCAGTACTTC. Translated, it gives CASRTGGRETQYF. This sequence joins TRBV6-5 and TRBJ2-5, with a weak D call TRBD2 (7 bases). V was cut by 6 bases and J by 5 bases, with 13 bases left in between. There are 13 residues in the CDR3. Germline loops: CDR1 MNHEY, CDR2 SVGAGI.

The chain recombines TRBV5-4 with TRBJ1-1, with 8 nucleotides matching TRBD1. Germline V lookup: CDR1 SGHNT, CDR2 YYREEE (reference sequence). Germline trimming cut 3 bases from V and 2 bases from J; bases unmatched to any gene: 6. The CDR3 has 15 amino acids. The CDR3 reads CASSSGTGINTEAFF. CDR3 in DNA: TGTGCCAGCAGCTCCGGGACAGGCATCAACACTGAAGCTTTCTTT. The full variable domain, in which reference TRBV5-4 and TRBJ1-1 provide the parts outside the CDR3, is ETGVTQSPTHLIKTRGQQVTLRCSSQSGHNTVSWYQQALGQGPQFIFQYYREEENGRGNFPPRFSGLQFPNYSSELNVNALELDDSALYLCASSSGTGINTEAFFGQGTRLTVV.

On this clone itself: One end of the junction fails to match germline, which may point to a read error. V is TRBV10-1 and J is TRBJ2-1; TRBD2 aligns across 13 bases. This CDR3 is 15 amino acids long. Germline CDR1 and CDR2: WNHNN and SYGVQD (reference sequence). The CDR3 protein is CASSDGTSGARGMVF. The CDR3 DNA sequence: TGCGCCAGCAGCGATGGGACTAGCGGGGCTCGGGGTATGGTCTTC.

V and J are TRBV7-9 and TRBJ2-7; 8 nucleotides agree with TRBD1. CDR3 length: 15 amino acids. The V segment lost 4 bases and the J segment 0 bases; nucleotides outside the gene matches: 5. Per the germline V gene, CDR1 is SEHNR and CDR2 is FQNEAQ (reference sequence). The CDR3 DNA reads as TGTGCCAGCAGCTACAGACAGGGGAACTCCTACGAGCAGTACTTC. This codes for CASSYRQGNSYEQYF.

A remark on this clone: The sample contains more than one DNA sequence encoding this CDR3. The chain combines TRBV6-1 with TRBJ1-2; 10 bases agree with TRBD1. Germline V gives CDR1 MNHNS, CDR2 SASEGT. Germline trimming cut 1 base from V and 7 bases from J; bases unmatched to any gene: 3. This CDR3 comprises 14 residues. The CDR3 region is CASSEGQGAGGYTF. In DNA, the CDR3 is TGTGCCAGCAGTGAAGGACAGGGGGCAGGTGGCTACACCTTC.

This rearrangement joins TRBV30 to TRBJ2-5; weak D call: TRBD2 (7 bases). V lost 1 base and J 4 bases, leaving 13 bases between the germline ends. Germline CDR1 and CDR2: GTSNPN and SVGIG (reference sequence). The CDR3 length is 14 residues. The CDR3, as DNA: TGTGCCTGGAGTGGTGGGGGGGGCGTAGAGACCCAGTACTTC. It translates to CAWSGGGGVETQYF. The variable domain in full, completed from reference TRBV30 and TRBJ2-5, reads SQTIHQWPATLVQPVGSPLSLECTVEGTSNPNLYWYRQAAGRGLQLLFYSVGIGQISSEVPQNLSASRPQDRQFILSSKKLLLSDSGFYLCAWSGGGGVETQYFGPGTRLLVL.

This sequence joins TRBV19 and TRBJ2-7; D assignment may be TRBD1 or TRBD2 (6 bases each). Germline assignment: CDR1 LNHDA and CDR2 SQIVND (reference sequence). CDR3 length: 16 residues. Trimming stripped 0 bases from V and 4 bases from J, with 16 bases between. The CDR3 is CASSIDHGGIEYEQYF. DNA for the CDR3: TGTGCCAGTAGTATAGACCACGGGGGCATAGAGTACGAGCAGTACTTC.

The chain combines TRBV7-9 with TRBJ2-1, with TRBD2 matching 12 bases. CDR1 is SEHNR, CDR2 FQNEAQ, per germline (reference sequence). V shed 6 bases and J 2 bases; nucleotides not matched to a gene: 2. CDR3 length equals 15 residues. The CDR3 loop is CASSLAGGTYNEQFF. The CDR3 bases are TGTGCCAGCAGTCTAGCGGGAGGGACCTACAATGAGCAGTTCTTC.

This clone was picked up one time. The chain employs TRBV5-1 and TRBJ2-5; D gene unclear. The CDR3 length is 13 residues. CDR1 SGHRS and CDR2 YFSETQ come from the germline V gene. Trimming pared 0 bases from V and 7 bases from J, leaving 10 bases between. CDR3 sequence reads: CASSLGIAGTQYF. The DNA of the CDR3 is TGCGCCAGCAGCTTGGGGATCGCAGGGACCCAGTACTTC. The full variable domain, its missing parts supplied by reference TRBV5-1 and TRBJ2-5, is KAGVTQTPRYLIKTRGQQVTLSCSPISGHRSVSWYQQTPGQGLQFLFEYFSETQRNKGNFPGRFSGRQFSNSRSEMNVSTLELGDSALYLCASSLGIAGTQYFGPGTRLLVL.

This clone was found once. The J gene is TRBJ2-1, the V gene TRBV30, with 10 nucleotides matching TRBD2. The CDR3 is 17 amino acids. The V gene's germline CDR1 is GTSNPN and CDR2 SVGIG (reference sequence). J gave up 4 bases and V 2 bases, and 11 bases lay outside the gene matches. The CDR3 DNA is TGTGCCTGGAGTACACGACGGTCTAGCGGGAGTTACAATGAGCAGTTCTTC. The encoded protein is CAWSTRRSSGSYNEQFF. Full variable domain (missing parts from reference TRBV30 and TRBJ2-1): SQTIHQWPATLVQPVGSPLSLECTVEGTSNPNLYWYRQAAGRGLQLLFYSVGIGQISSEVPQNLSASRPQDRQFILSSKKLLLSDSGFYLCAWSTRRSSGSYNEQFFGPGTRLTVL.

J is TRBJ2-7 and V is TRBV6-1; the D gene is possibly TRBD2 (6 bases). The V end was cut by 3 bases, the J end by 5 bases, with 11 bases between. This CDR3 is built from 13 residues. Per germline, CDR1 MNHNS and CDR2 SASEGT. The CDR3 coding sequence is TGTGCCAGCAGTGACATACTAGCTAACGAGCAGTACTTC. This translates into CASSDILANEQYF.

The chain recombines TRBV7-8 with TRBJ2-1; D uncertain. The CDR3 runs 13 residues. The V end lost 2 bases, the J end lost 5 bases, and 7 bases lay between the germline ends. Germline CDR1 SGHVS, CDR2 FQNEAQ. CDR3 DNA sequence: TGTGCCAGCAGCTTACTGGCGAACAATGAGCAGTTCTTC. Translating it yields CASSLLANNEQFF. The full variable domain, in which reference TRBV7-8 and TRBJ2-1 provide the parts outside the CDR3, is GAGVSQSPRYKVAKRGQDVALRCDPISGHVSLFWYQQALGQGPEFLTYFQNEAQLDKSGLPSDRFFAERPEGSVSTLKIQRTQQEDSAVYLCASSLLANNEQFFGPGTRLTVL.

The genes are TRBV5-4 and TRBJ2-1, with 9 bases lining up with TRBD2. V lost 5 bases and J lost 7; bases outside the gene matches: 4. The CDR3 loop spans 13 amino acids. Germline assignment: CDR1 SGHNT and CDR2 YYREEE (reference sequence). CDR3 protein: CASRGSGGNEQFF. The CDR3 DNA reads TGTGCCAGCAGGGGTAGCGGGGGTAATGAGCAGTTCTTC.

This clone occurred once. The genes are TRBV7-9 and TRBJ2-1; D possibly corresponds to TRBD1 (6 bases). V was shortened by 5 bases and J by 3 bases, with 14 bases between the two germline ends. Germline CDR1 is SEHNR and CDR2 is FQNEAQ (reference sequence). The CDR3 contains 15 residues. CDR3 coding DNA: TGTGCCAGCAGCCAGGACAGTGGCGTCTACAATGAGCAGTTCTTC. This encodes CASSQDSGVYNEQFF.

With regard to this clone: Other DNA sequences in the sample encode the same CDR3. This sequence joins TRBV18 and TRBJ2-7, with D maybe TRBD2 (5 bases). V lost 3 bases, J lost 2 bases, and 5 bases lay in between. The CDR3 consists of 12 residues. Germline-derived CDR1 and CDR2 are KGHSH and LQKENI. The DNA of the CDR3 is TGTGCCAGCTCACCGAGGGCCTACGAGCAGTACTTC. Protein sequence: CASSPRAYEQYF.